These 21 T cell receptor beta chains share one sample of origin, sequenced in a study of T-cell memory formation after mild COVID-19. Each CDR3 protein gets one entry after TCRdb re-called the 5' RACE reads with MiXCR. The sample contains under 300,000 distinct CDR3 sequences, around 8% of which appear only once. Sample: PBMCs or a T cell subset sorted from them (not recorded which). The receptors were sampled from a man aged 18 to 35 who had mild COVID-19 (a few samples of this study predate the infection). Cell type and time point are not known.

This clonotype was seen a handful of times. The J gene is TRBJ1-1, the V gene TRBV4-1; D gene ambiguous. From germline, CDR1 is MGHRA and CDR2 YSYEKL. This CDR3 is 13 amino acids long. V was pared by 0 bases and J by 6 bases, with 8 bases between. CDR3 amino acids: CASSQDGNAEAFF. Written as DNA, the CDR3 is TGCGCCAGCAGCCAAGATGGAAACGCTGAAGCTTTCTTT.

This clonotype was counted a single time. This chain links TRBV29-1 with TRBJ1-2; weak D call: TRBD1 (6 bases). Between the trimmed V and J ends, which lost 1 base and 0 bases, there was a span of 9 bases. The CDR3 is 14 amino acids. In germline, CDR1 is SQVTM, CDR2 ANQGSEA. In nucleotides, the CDR3 is TGCAGCGTTGAAGTCGGGACACCTAACTATGGCTACACCTTC. Translated, it gives CSVEVGTPNYGYTF. Looking up the rest from reference TRBV29-1 and TRBJ1-2 gives the full variable domain: SAVISQKPSRDICQRGTSLTIQCQVDSQVTMMFWYRQQPGQSLTLIATANQGSEATYESGFVIDKFPISRPNLTFSTLTVSNMSPEDSSIYLCSVEVGTPNYGYTFGSGTRLTVV.

This clonotype was counted only a few times. The J gene is TRBJ2-3, the V gene TRBV7-3, with 7 bases matching TRBD1. J lost 3 bases, V lost 3 bases, and 6 bases had no gene match. This CDR3 is built from 15 residues. Germline lookup yields CDR1 SGHTA and CDR2 FQGTGA. The CDR3 DNA is TGTGCCAGCAGCTTCGGGACAGACAAGACAGATACGCAGTATTTT. Protein: CASSFGTDKTDTQYF.

This clonotype was counted a few times. DNA of the CDR3: TGTGCCAGCCACACACTGTCGGCTGAAGCTTTCTTT. This sequence encodes CASHTLSAEAFF. The V gene is TRBV7-6, the J gene TRBJ1-1; no definite D call. CDR1 is SGHVS and CDR2 is FNYEAQ in the germline V gene. The CDR3 length is 12 residues. V was cut by 8 bases and J by 6 bases, with 13 bases left in between.

This chain joins TRBV30 and TRBJ1-4; D is perhaps TRBD1 (5 bases). Germline loops: CDR1 GTSNPN, CDR2 SVGIG (reference sequence). The CDR3 runs 15 residues. With 3 bases removed from V and 8 bases from J, the gap between germline ends came to 19 bases. The CDR3 nucleotides read TGTGCCTGGAGCAACGGGGTAACGCGGGGGGAAAAACTGTTTTTT. Encoded protein: CAWSNGVTRGEKLFF.

This clonotype appeared a few times. This chain's CDR3 is CASSLQGRTEAFF. In DNA, the CDR3 is TGCGCCAGCAGCTTGCAGGGACGGACTGAAGCTTTCTTT. J is TRBJ1-1 and V is TRBV5-1; perhaps TRBD1 as D (5 bases). CDR3 length: 13 amino acids. The ends were cut back, 1 base at V and 5 bases at J, with 9 bases in the middle. Germline lookup yields CDR1 SGHRS and CDR2 YFSETQ. Full variable domain (missing parts from reference TRBV5-1 and TRBJ1-1): KAGVTQTPRYLIKTRGQQVTLSCSPISGHRSVSWYQQTPGQGLQFLFEYFSETQRNKGNFPGRFSGRQFSNSRSEMNVSTLELGDSALYLCASSLQGRTEAFFGQGTRLTVV.

The chain is built from TRBV12-3 or TRBV12-4 and TRBJ2-3; the match to TRBD2 covers 8 bases. Losses at the gene ends were 6 bases for V and 3 bases for J; bases not matched to a gene: 14. The CDR3 extends over 17 amino acids. This CDR3 reads CASSPGGGPGRTDTQYF. In nucleotides, the CDR3 is TGTGCCAGCAGCCCGGGGGGGGGCCCGGGTCGAACAGATACGCAGTATTTT.

The table lists this clonotype with a few counts. The J gene is TRBJ2-7, the V gene TRBV18; maybe TRBD1 (5 bases). The CDR3 spans 13 residues. V was pared by 3 bases and J by 0 bases, with 6 bases between. Looked up from germline, CDR1 is KGHSH and CDR2 is LQKENI. CDR3 protein: CASSPDISYEQYV. The DNA of the CDR3 is TGTGCCAGCTCACCGGACATCTCCTACGAGCAGTACGTC.

The table lists this clonotype with many counts. This chain links TRBV6-1 with TRBJ1-1; maybe TRBD1 (6 bases). Germline CDR1 and CDR2: MNHNS and SASEGT. The CDR3 is 13 residues long. V was pared by 10 bases and J by 3 bases, with 15 bases between. CDR3 loop: CATQTGPDTEAFF. The CDR3 DNA reads as TGTGCCACCCAAACAGGGCCGGACACTGAAGCTTTCTTT.

At least ten counts were recorded for this clonotype. The CDR3 region is CASSPGTGTDTQYF. The DNA for the CDR3 is TGTGCCAGCAGTCCTGGGACCGGCACAGATACGCAGTATTTT. The chain uses TRBV6-5 and TRBJ2-3; D tentatively reads TRBD1 or TRBD2 (5 bases each). The CDR3 is 14 amino acids. V lost 5 bases, J lost 1 base, and 10 bases lay in between. CDR1 is MNHEY and CDR2 is SVGAGI in the germline V gene.

This clonotype was recorded many times. The CDR3 reads CASSSRTSGGSYNEQFF. The CDR3 coding sequence is TGCGCCAGCAGCTCCCGAACTAGCGGGGGCTCCTACAATGAGCAGTTCTTC. V and J are TRBV5-1 and TRBJ2-1; TRBD2 aligns across 11 bases. Germline assignment: CDR1 SGHRS and CDR2 YFSETQ. The CDR3 has 17 residues. The J segment lost 0 bases and the V segment lost 3 bases, leaving 5 bases of the junction unmatched.

This clonotype has a count of ten or more. The chain has TRBV5-1 and TRBJ2-2, with TRBD1 as a possible D gene (6 bases). This CDR3 region has 14 residues. Germline loops: CDR1 SGHRS, CDR2 YFSETQ. Trimming took off 3 bases at V and 7 bases at J, with 13 bases between the two ends. In DNA, the CDR3 is TGCGCCAGCAGCTCCGGTGGGGGCGGCGGGGAGCTGTTTTTT. Translating gives CASSSGGGGGELFF.

The V gene is TRBV5-1, the J gene TRBJ2-5, with D uncertain. The V and J ends lost 2 bases and 3 bases respectively, with 11 bases between them. CDR1 and CDR2 (germline): SGHRS, YFSETQ. The CDR3 consists of 14 residues. CDR3 residues: CASSFWSTEETQYF. DNA for the CDR3: TGCGCCAGCAGCTTTTGGTCAACCGAAGAGACCCAGTACTTC.

In its sample, this clonotype was seen a few times. The chain joins TRBV6-5 to TRBJ2-7; 9 bases are shared with TRBD1. V lost 2 bases and J lost 6; bases outside the gene matches: 11. The CDR3 spans 16 residues. Germline CDR1 reads MNHEY; CDR2 reads SVGAGI. This CDR3 is CASSYTTGGGIFEQYF. The CDR3 nucleotides read TGTGCCAGCAGTTACACTACAGGGGGCGGAATCTTCGAGCAGTACTTC.

In this sample, this clonotype turned up many times. The V and J genes are TRBV6-2 or TRBV6-3 and TRBJ2-2; 7 bases agree with TRBD1. Looked up from germline, CDR1 is MNHEY and CDR2 is SVGEGT. The ends lost 4 bases at V and 4 bases at J; junction bases unmatched: 9. This CDR3 is built from 16 residues. CDR3 DNA: TGTGCCAGCAGTTTCAAAGTCGGGACAGCCACCGGGGAGCTGTTTTTT. Its protein product is CASSFKVGTATGELFF.

The J gene is TRBJ1-1, the V gene TRBV2; no definite D call. V gave up 6 bases and J gave up 1 base, with 12 bases separating them. CDR1 and CDR2 from the germline V gene are SNHLY and FYNNEI. CDR3 size: 14 residues. This CDR3 is CASSTQGENTEAFF. As DNA, the CDR3 is TGTGCCAGCAGCACCCAAGGCGAGAACACTGAAGCTTTCTTT.

This clonotype was counted at least ten times. Its ends do not fully match the called genes, so a read error is possible. The chain employs TRBV5-1 and TRBJ2-2; either TRBD1 or TRBD2 may fit D (5 bases each). CDR1 is SGHRS and CDR2 is YFSETQ in the germline V gene. This CDR3 has 15 amino acids. This CDR3 reads CASSPGQGNTGELFF. The CDR3, as DNA: TGTGCCAGCAGCCCGGGGCAGGGGAACACCGGGGAGCTGTTTTTT.

This clonotype was counted many times. This chain links TRBV7-9 with TRBJ1-6; D unclear. CDR1 and CDR2 (germline): SEHNR, FQNEAQ (reference sequence). Trimming removed 3 bases at V and 9 bases at J, with 6 bases between. The CDR3 is 12 amino acids. CDR3 residues: CASSLGFSPLHF. In nucleotides, the CDR3 is TGTGCCAGCAGCTTGGGCTTTTCACCCCTCCACTTT.

This clonotype appeared a few times. The chain carries TRBV20-1 and TRBJ1-2, with no clear D. The CDR3 loop spans 12 amino acids. Per germline, CDR1 DFQATT and CDR2 SNEGSKA (reference sequence). Trimming removed 0 bases from V and 8 bases from J, with 10 bases in between. The CDR3 region has the DNA TGCAGTGCTAGAGATCGAGGGTACGGCTACACCTTC. Translated, it gives CSARDRGYGYTF.

This clonotype was counted ten times or more. The chain has TRBV28 and TRBJ1-5; 7 nucleotides match TRBD1. The CDR3 has 14 amino acids. Unmatched junction bases numbered 8, after V lost 6 bases and J lost 6 bases. The germline V gene has CDR1 MDHEN and CDR2 SYDVKM. The CDR3 region is CASRADRDSQPQHF. In nucleotides, the CDR3 is TGTGCCAGCAGAGCTGACAGGGACAGTCAGCCCCAGCATTTT.

The V call is TRBV6-2 or TRBV6-3, the J call TRBJ2-3; 8 nucleotides match TRBD2. Germline V gene sequence: CDR1 MNHEY, CDR2 SVGEGT. Losses at the gene ends were 4 bases for V and 2 bases for J; bases not matched to a gene: 8. CDR3 length: 16 residues. In DNA, the CDR3 is TGTGCCAGCAGTTTGGGTAGCGGGGACCTCACAGATACGCAGTATTTT. Translating gives CASSLGSGDLTDTQYF.